This TCR beta chain was obtained from a study of high-grade serous ovarian cancer treatment subgroups. Overall study context: Mean per sample: around 14,000 reads, 7,400 or so unique TCR beta rearrangements. Regarding the study as a whole: Higher neoantigen levels went with greater TCR clonal relatedness. Tumors within one patient showed repertoire similarity of roughly 0.095 to 0.85.

Libraries were prepared by immunoSEQ multiplex PCR; TCRdb keeps only in-frame clonotypes and omits some of them. The table records roughly 2,500 clones, roughly 70% of them present only once. The tumor samples were collected prior to definitive surgery or chemotherapy. As to this clone: What it recognizes is unknown.

From germline, CDR1 is WSHSY and CDR2 SAAADI. The CDR3 consists of 15 residues. V lost 6 bases to trimming and J lost 0 bases, with 14 bases between them. The V call is TRBV10-2, the J call TRBJ1-1; D call uncertain. The sample taken for sequencing was tumor tissue. The sequence derives from a human donor with high-grade serous ovarian cancer. This CDR3 is CASSTSGALNTEAFF. The CDR3 region has the DNA TGCGCCAGCAGCACCTCGGGAGCTTTGAACACTGAAGCTTTCTTT.